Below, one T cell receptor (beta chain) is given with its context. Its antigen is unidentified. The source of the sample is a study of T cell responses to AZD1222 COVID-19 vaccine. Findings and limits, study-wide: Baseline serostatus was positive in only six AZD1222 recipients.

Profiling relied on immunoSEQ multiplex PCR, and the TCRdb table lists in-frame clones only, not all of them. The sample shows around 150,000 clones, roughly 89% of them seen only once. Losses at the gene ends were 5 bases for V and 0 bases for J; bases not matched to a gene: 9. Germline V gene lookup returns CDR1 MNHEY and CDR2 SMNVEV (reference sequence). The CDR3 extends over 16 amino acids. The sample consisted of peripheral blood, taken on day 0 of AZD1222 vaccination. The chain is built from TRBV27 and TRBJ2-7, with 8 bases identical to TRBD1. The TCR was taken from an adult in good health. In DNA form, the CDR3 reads TGTGCCAGCAGTACACGCCAGGGGGCTCTCTCCTACGAGCAGTACTTC. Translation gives CASSTRQGALSYEQYF.